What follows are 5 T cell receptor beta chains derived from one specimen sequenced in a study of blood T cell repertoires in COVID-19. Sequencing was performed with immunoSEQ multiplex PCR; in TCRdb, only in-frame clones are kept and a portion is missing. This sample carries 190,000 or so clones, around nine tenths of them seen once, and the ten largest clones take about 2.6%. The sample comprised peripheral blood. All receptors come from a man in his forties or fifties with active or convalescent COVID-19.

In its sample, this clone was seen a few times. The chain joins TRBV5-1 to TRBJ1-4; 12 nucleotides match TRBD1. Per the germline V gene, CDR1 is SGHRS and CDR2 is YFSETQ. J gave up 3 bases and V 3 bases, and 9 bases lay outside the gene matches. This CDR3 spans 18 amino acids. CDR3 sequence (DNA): TGCGCCAGCAGCTATCTGGGACAGGGGGCGCAAGCTAATGAAAAACTGTTTTTT. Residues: CASSYLGQGAQANEKLFF.

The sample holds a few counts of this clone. CDR3 coding DNA: TGCGCCAGCAGCCAAGGAGTCCGGAGGACTGAAGCTTTCTTT. Its protein is CASSQGVRRTEAFF. The chain combines TRBV4-1 with TRBJ1-1; D ambiguous. CDR3 size: 14 residues. Trimming stripped 1 base from V and 5 bases from J, with 11 bases between. The germline CDR1 and CDR2 sequences are MGHRA and YSYEKL.

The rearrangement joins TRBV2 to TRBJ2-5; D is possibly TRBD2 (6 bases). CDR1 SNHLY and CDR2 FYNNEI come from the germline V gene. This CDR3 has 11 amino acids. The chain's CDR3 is CAGGYQETQYF. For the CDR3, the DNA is TGTGCTGGAGGGTACCAAGAGACCCAGTACTTC.

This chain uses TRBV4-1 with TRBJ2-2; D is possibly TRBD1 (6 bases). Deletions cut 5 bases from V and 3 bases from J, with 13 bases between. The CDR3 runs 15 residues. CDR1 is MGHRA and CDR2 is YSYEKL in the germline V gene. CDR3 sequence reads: CASSSYRDDTGELFF. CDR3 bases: TGCGCCAGCAGCTCTTACAGGGATGACACCGGGGAGCTGTTTTTT.

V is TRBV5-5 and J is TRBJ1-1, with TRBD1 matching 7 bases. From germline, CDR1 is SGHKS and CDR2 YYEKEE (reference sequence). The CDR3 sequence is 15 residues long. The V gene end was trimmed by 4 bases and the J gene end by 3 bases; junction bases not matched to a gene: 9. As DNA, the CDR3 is TGTGCCAGCAGCCTGACAGGGTTGGGAGACACTGAAGCTTTCTTT. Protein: CASSLTGLGDTEAFF.